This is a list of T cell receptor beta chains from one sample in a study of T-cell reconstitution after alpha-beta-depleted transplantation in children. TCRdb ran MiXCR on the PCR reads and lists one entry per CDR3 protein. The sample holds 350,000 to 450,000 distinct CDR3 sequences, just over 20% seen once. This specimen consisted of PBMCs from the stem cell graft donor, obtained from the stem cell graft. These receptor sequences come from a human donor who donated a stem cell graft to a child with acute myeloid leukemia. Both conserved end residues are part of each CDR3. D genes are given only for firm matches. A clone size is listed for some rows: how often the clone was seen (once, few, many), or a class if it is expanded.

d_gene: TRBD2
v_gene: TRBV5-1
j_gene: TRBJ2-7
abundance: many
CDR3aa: CASSLEREYEQYF
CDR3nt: TGCGCCAGCAGCTTAGAGCGGGAATACGAGCAGTACTTC

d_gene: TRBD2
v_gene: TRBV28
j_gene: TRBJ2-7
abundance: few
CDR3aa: CASSFHTSGRAYEQYF
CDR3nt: TGTGCCAGCAGTTTCCATACTAGCGGGAGGGCCTACGAGCAGTACTTC

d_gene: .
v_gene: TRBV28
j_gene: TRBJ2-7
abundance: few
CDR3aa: CATDSRAYEQYF
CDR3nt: TGTGCCACAGACTCCCGTGCCTACGAGCAGTACTTC

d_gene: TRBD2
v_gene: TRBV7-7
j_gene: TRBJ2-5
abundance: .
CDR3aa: CASSLVAGLAQETQYF
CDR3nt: TGTGCTAGCAGCTTAGTCGCCGGACTAGCGCAGGAGACCCAGTACTTC

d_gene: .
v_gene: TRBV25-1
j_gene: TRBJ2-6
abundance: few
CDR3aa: CASSEFLSSGANVLTF
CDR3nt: TGTGCCAGCAGTGAATTTCTGAGCTCTGGGGCCAACGTCCTGACTTTC

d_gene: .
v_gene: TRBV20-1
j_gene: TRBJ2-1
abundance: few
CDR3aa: CSASIPDNEQFF
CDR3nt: TGCAGTGCTAGTATCCCGGACAATGAGCAGTTCTTC

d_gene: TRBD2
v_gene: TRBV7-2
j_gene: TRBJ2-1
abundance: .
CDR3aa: CASSLFSSGSHSYNEQFF
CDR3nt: TGTGCCAGCAGCTTATTTTCTAGCGGGAGCCACTCCTACAATGAGCAGTTCTTC

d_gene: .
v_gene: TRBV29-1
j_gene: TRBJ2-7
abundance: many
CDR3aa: CSVEESPVEQYF
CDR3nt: TGCAGCGTTGAGGAGTCCCCTGTGGAGCAGTACTTC

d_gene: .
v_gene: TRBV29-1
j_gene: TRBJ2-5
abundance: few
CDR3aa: CSVAWGDQETQYF
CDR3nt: TGCAGCGTCGCCTGGGGGGATCAAGAGACCCAGTACTTC

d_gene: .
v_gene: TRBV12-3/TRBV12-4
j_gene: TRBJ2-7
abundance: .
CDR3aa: CASSLGRAFSYEQYF
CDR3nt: TGTGCCAGCAGTTTAGGCAGGGCCTTCTCCTACGAGCAGTACTTC

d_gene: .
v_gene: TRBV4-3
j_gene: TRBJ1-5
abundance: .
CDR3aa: CASSQDRQFNQPQHF
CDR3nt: TGCGCCAGCAGCCAAGATCGTCAGTTCAATCAGCCCCAGCATTTT

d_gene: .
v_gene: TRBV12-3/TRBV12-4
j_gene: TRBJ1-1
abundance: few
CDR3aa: CASRYRALNTEAFF
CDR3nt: TGTGCCAGCAGGTACAGGGCCCTGAACACTGAAGCTTTCTTT

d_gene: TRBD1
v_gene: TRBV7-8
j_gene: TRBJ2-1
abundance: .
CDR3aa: CASSAAIRDRGHEQFF
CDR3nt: TGTGCCAGCAGCGCAGCCATCCGGGACAGGGGGCATGAGCAGTTCTTC

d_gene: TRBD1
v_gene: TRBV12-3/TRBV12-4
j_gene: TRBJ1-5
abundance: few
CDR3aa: CASTEGTGGNQPQHF
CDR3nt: TGTGCCAGCACGGAAGGGACAGGCGGCAATCAGCCCCAGCATTTT

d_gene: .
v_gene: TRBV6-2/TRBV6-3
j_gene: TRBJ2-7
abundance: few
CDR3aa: CASSYSLHYEQYF
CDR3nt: TGTGCCAGCAGTTACTCCCTTCACTACGAGCAGTACTTC

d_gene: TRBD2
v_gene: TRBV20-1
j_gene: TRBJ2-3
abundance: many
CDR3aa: CSATGPSGRSDTQYF
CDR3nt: TGCAGTGCCACCGGGCCTAGCGGGAGATCAGATACGCAGTATTTT

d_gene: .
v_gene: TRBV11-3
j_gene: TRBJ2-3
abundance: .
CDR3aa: CASSTAASTDTQYF
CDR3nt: TGTGCCAGCAGCACCGCGGCTAGCACAGATACGCAGTATTTT

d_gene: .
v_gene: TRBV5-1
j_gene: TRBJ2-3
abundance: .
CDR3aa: CASGQGHLRDTQYF
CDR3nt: TGCGCCAGCGGTCAGGGACACCTCAGGGATACGCAGTATTTT

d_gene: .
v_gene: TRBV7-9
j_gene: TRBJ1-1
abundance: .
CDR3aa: CASSNPMRAVEAFF
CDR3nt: TGTGCCAGCAGCAACCCCATGCGGGCAGTTGAAGCTTTCTTT

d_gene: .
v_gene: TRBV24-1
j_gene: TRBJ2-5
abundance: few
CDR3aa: CATSDKFGDTQRQETQYF
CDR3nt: TGTGCCACCAGTGACAAATTTGGGGACACCCAGCGCCAAGAGACCCAGTACTTC

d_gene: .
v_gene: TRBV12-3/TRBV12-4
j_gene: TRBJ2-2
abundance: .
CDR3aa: CASSGRRTGPNTGELFF
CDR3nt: TGTGCCAGCAGCGGGAGACGGACAGGTCCCAACACCGGGGAGCTGTTTTTT

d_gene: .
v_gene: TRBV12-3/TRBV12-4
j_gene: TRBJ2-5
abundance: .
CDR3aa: CASSFRDYQETQYF
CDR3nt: TGTGCCAGCAGTTTCAGGGACTACCAAGAGACCCAGTACTTC

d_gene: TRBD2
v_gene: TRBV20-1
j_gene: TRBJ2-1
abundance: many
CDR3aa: CSATRAVAGLREQFF
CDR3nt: TGCAGTGCTACCCGGGCGGTAGCGGGTCTGAGGGAGCAGTTCTTC